This T cell receptor beta chain was retrieved from a study of blood T cells in healthy people across ages (dated by TCRdb to about 2015). For the wider study: In model experiments, roughly one uniquely barcoded TCR beta cDNA molecule per two T cells was captured by template switching. Using deep sequencing normalized with unique cDNA molecular identifiers, the study measured how TCR beta repertoire diversity changes with age. Donors were grouped into four age groups: young (average about 15 years), middle-aged (39), aged (approximately 58) and long-lived (less than 85). Using the same blood draw, the study looked at two additional independent replicas of 1 million unique cDNA reads for two donors, one aged 18 to 30 and the other aged 80 or older.

The CDR3 measures 16 amino acids from cysteine to phenylalanine. CDR3 DNA only is kept here, 48 bases in frame from base 1. The trim is 0 bases for V and 4 bases for J, with a gap of 16 bases between the germline ends. The germline V gene specifies SGHRS as CDR1 and YFSETQ as CDR2. Receptor libraries were prepared by 5' RACE. Sequencing instrument: Illumina HiSeq 2500. A second about 7 to 11 cycle PCR used a sample-barcoded 5' primer and a J-beta primer mix. A unique molecular identifier was introduced onto each TCR beta cDNA molecule by a template-switch 5' adaptor carrying 12 random nucleotides. At least 2.5 million CDR3-containing paired-end reads were obtained from each sample. First-strand cDNA was synthesized from all RNA with the Mint cDNA synthesis kit, primed by a TRBC-specific oligonucleotide. Following uracil-DNA glycosylase treatment, a first 18-cycle PCR with universal primers M1SS and BC2_uni_R was performed on all cDNA. The study's processing was this. Normalization of each sample was performed by random selection of 1 million high-quality reads, each carrying a distinct molecular identifier. Instead of being binned into consensus sequences, reads with shared molecular identifiers were discarded. CDR3 identification, clonotype clustering and error correction used MiTCR with a Q25 quality threshold and the strictest error-elimination algorithm. A nonparametric unseen species model using Euler transformation provided a lower-bound estimate of total TCR beta diversity. Starting from the raw public reads, TCRdb applied fastp trimming at Q25, assembled clones with MiXCR and retained in-frame beta chains. Rows matching on CDR3 protein sequence are summarized as one entry with the most common DNA and genes. Here the V and J calls rest on TCRdb's processing, not on the authors' analysis. For this sample the table gives around 820,000 distinct CDR3 sequences, of which 20% to 25% were detected only once. The ten largest account for around 3.6% of the sample.

The paper's findings and limits, for the study overall: Compared with the aged group, the long-lived group had more naive CD4+ T cells, fewer expanded clones and increased TCR diversity, suggesting age selection. Estimates of total diversity based on one million sequenced T cells were regarded as lower bounds and as underestimates. The percentage of naive T cells measured by flow cytometry correlated strongly with observed TCR beta diversity. As age increased, observed TCR beta diversity per million T cells dropped in a roughly linear way, and a significant reduction was already evident by age 40. Conclusive comparison of naive and antigen-experienced compartments was prevented by the profiling of bulk unsorted PBMCs. The CMV infection status of donors was not known, potentially confounding age-related changes in expanded clonotypes.

Comments on this clonotype: What this receptor recognizes is not known. There are no base qualities to consult, and no much larger clone falls within one base.

The approximately 41 donors, aged about 6 to 95 years, were systemically healthy Caucasian individuals from Russia. Each donor gave 8 to 10 milliliters of peripheral blood, collected into EDTA-treated Vacutainer tubes. Ficoll-Paque density-gradient centrifugation was used to isolate PBMCs, with at least 6.5 million per sample. Total RNA was extracted from PBMCs with Trizol reagent, with at least 6 micrograms obtained per sample. For every donor, flow cytometry on a PBMC aliquot measured the percentage of naive CD45RAhigh/CD27high T cells. This sample was also put to use in a study of T cells of mothers and their children. As that second paper reports: Nine systemically healthy Caucasian individuals, comprising three mothers and their six children, were included as donors. cDNA synthesis used all of the extracted RNA, with approximately 1.4 ug of RNA in each 15 ul reaction. In the second PCR, the M1S primer added sample barcodes and 2-4 random nucleotides. Each mother yielded over 8.5 million TCR beta CDR3 reads and each child 3 million to 3.5 million reads. TCR recombination output is similarly shaped by thymic selection in related and unrelated pairs, with a minor effect exerted by inherited differences. Normalized repertoire overlap was always found to be slightly, but never significantly, higher in related mother-child pairs than in unrelated mother-child pairs. No persistent microchimeric T cell clones were detected, at a sensitivity of about 100 clones per million clonotypes. In the study, deep NGS was used to compare the TCR beta repertoires of mothers and children, and features distinguishing related mother-child pairs from unrelated individuals were sought. The mean age was roughly 44 +/- 4 years for the mothers and approximately 11 +/- 4 years for the children. After adapter ligation with NEBNext reagents, the libraries were sequenced on Illumina HiSeq 2000 with 100+100 nt paired-end reads. To prevent cross-contamination, the mother and child libraries were prepared a month apart and were sequenced in separate runs. Between roughly 500,000 and 2,100,000 distinct TCR beta clonotypes were identified per donor. Naive TCR beta clonotypes were estimated from low-frequency clonotypes matched to each donor's FACS-determined naive share, without sorting.

This receptor was identified in a boy under 18 in good health. The chain is assembled from TRBV5-1 and TRBJ1-2, and possibly TRBD1, on 6 matching bases. The sample comprised blood. The bases read TGCGCCAGCAGCTTGGGGACGACAGGCCAGGGCTATGGCTACACCTTC. Translated, it gives CASSLGTTGQGYGYTF. With the portions outside the CDR3 filled from the reference TRBV5-1 and TRBJ1-2 genes, the complete variable region becomes KAGVTQTPRYLIKTRGQQVTLSCSPISGHRSVSWYQQTPGQGLQFLFEYFSETQRNKGNFPGRFSGRQFSNSRSEMNVSTLELGDSALYLCASSLGTTGQGYGYTFGSGTRLTVV.